This TCR beta chain was profiled in a study of T cell responses to AZD1222 COVID-19 vaccine. This clone was recorded many times. Its antigen is not known. General study results and limits: Targets within unmutated variant regions were reportedly found for nearly half of spike-specific TCRs. No repertoire was sampled before or during the peak T cell response, only after it. The CD4 TCRs associated with vaccination extended across spike and predominated at 160-218 and 743-854. Breadth and depth of Spike-specific TCRs rose after two AZD1222 doses.

Germline lookup yields CDR1 LGHNA and CDR2 YNFKEQ. Germline trimming cut 3 bases from V and 5 bases from J; bases unmatched to any gene: 4. The CDR3 is 14 amino acids. Sequenced by immunoSEQ multiplex PCR; TCRdb stores in-frame clones only, minus some. The data show roughly 100,000 clones, approximately 90% seen once. This sample comprised peripheral blood, obtained 28 days after the second AZD1222 dose. The receptor comes from an adult who received the AZD1222 COVID-19 vaccine. V usage is TRBV4-2 and J usage is TRBJ1-5; 7 nucleotides match TRBD1. This CDR3 reads CASSQQGGDQPQHF. The CDR3 nucleotides are TGTGCCAGCAGCCAGCAAGGGGGCGATCAGCCCCAGCATTTT.